This T cell receptor beta chain was documented in a study of shared clonotypes between healthy human individuals. Study-wide results and limits: It was observed that 5% to 6.5% of naive CD4 clonotypes were shared across a handful of donors.

Deep-level settings were used for running the assay. Method: immunoSEQ multiplex PCR; TCRdb's copy keeps in-frame clones and lacks some. The sample has some 1.5 million clones, approximately 98% seen once; the top ten hold 0.45%. With respect to this clone: Antigen unknown.

This CDR3 is 13 amino acids long. Trimming stripped 7 bases from V and 6 bases from J, with 15 bases between. CDR1 and CDR2 from the germline V gene are SGHRS and YFSETQ. This chain connects TRBV5-1 to TRBJ2-3; D might be TRBD1 (6 bases). Sequenced material: naive CD4+ T cells sorted from blood. Subset of the sample: CD45RA+ positively selected. This TCR was sampled from a man younger than 40 in good health. The CDR3 is CASHSQGMDTQYF. In DNA, the CDR3 is TGCGCCAGCCACTCCCAGGGGATGGATACGCAGTATTTT.